This TCR beta chain originates from a study of T cell responses to AZD1222 COVID-19 vaccine. Overall study findings and caveats: Two doses of AZD1222 preceded a rise in Spike-specific TCR breadth and depth. The donor cohort was predominantly white British with a female majority, and clonal diversity may have been underestimated. At baseline, just 6 or 7 AZD1222 recipients tested seropositive.

Notes on this clone: Its cognate antigen is unknown.

CDR1 MDHEN and CDR2 SYDVKM come from the germline V gene. Trimming at V came to 3 bases and at J to 0 bases, leaving 7 bases not matched to a gene. The CDR3 spans 16 residues. Profiling relied on immunoSEQ multiplex PCR, and the TCRdb table lists in-frame clones only, not all of them. Of tens of thousands of clones listed, around four fifths are singletons. The material sequenced was peripheral blood, taken 28 days after the second AZD1222 dose. This chain uses TRBV28 with TRBJ2-7; 8 bases are a match to TRBD2. This TCR came from an adult who received the AZD1222 COVID-19 vaccine. This chain's CDR3 is CASSFSLAGLSYEQYF. The CDR3 DNA follows: TGTGCCAGCAGTTTCAGCCTAGCGGGTCTCTCCTACGAGCAGTACTTC.